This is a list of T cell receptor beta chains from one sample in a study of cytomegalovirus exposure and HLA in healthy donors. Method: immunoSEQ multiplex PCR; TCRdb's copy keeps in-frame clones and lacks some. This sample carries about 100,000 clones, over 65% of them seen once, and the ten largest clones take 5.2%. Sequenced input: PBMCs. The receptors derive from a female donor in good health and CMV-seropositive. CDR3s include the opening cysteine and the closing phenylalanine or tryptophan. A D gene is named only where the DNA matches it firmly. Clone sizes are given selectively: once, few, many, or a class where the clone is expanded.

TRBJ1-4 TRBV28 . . TGTGCCAGCAGTTCCCCCCATTTTAATGAAAAACTGTTTTTT CASSSPHFNEKLFF
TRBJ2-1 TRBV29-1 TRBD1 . TGCAGCGTTGAAGATAAGGGACAGCGCGGGCTCTTC CSVEDKGQRGLF
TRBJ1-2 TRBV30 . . TGTGCCTGGACCCCGGGGGGATTTGGCTACACCTTC CAWTPGGFGYTF
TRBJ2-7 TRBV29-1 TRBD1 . TGCAGCGTAGGTGGGATGACAGGGCTAAACGAGCAGTACTTC CSVGGMTGLNEQYF
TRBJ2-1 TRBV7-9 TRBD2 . TGTGCCAGCAGCTTAGACCGGACTAGCGGGGGGCCTTCTTGGAATGAGCAGTTCTTC CASSLDRTSGGPSWNEQFF
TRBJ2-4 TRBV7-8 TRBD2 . TGTGCCAGCAGCTCCTTACTAGCGGGAGCCAAAAACATTCAGTACTTC CASSSLLAGAKNIQYF
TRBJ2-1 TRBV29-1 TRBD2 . TGCAGCGTTGAATCTGGGAGGGTTAGTGAGCAGTTCTTC CSVESGRVSEQFF
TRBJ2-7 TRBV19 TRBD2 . TGTGCCAGTAGTCCCCGCCCGGGACTAGCGGGAGTAGTCGAGCAGTACTTC CASSPRPGLAGVVEQYF
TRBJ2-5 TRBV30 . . TGTGCCTGGAGCAGGGGACATCAAGAGACCCAGTACTTC CAWSRGHQETQYF
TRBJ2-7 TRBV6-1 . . TGTGCCAGCGGGTTGGCGGGTCCCTACGAGCAGTACTTC CASGLAGPYEQYF
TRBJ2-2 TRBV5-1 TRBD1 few TGCGCCAGCAGCTCGAGAGCGACAGGGGGCGATACCGGGGAGCTGTTTTTT CASSSRATGGDTGELFF
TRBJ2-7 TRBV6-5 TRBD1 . TGTGCCAGCAGTGCCCAGGGGGACGGACCCTACGAGCAGTACTTC CASSAQGDGPYEQYF
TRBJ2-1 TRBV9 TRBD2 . TGTGCCAGCAGCGTTAGCGGGGGGGCCGCGAATGAGCAGTTCTTC CASSVSGGAANEQFF
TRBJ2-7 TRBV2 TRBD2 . TGTGCCAGCAGGGTCGGACTAGCGGGAGGTCCCAACTTC CASRVGLAGGPNF
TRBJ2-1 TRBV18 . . TGTGCCAGCTCCCCAACCGCTCAAGCGAGCTCCTACAATGAGCAGTTCTTC CASSPTAQASSYNEQFF
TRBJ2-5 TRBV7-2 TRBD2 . TGTGCCAGCAGCTTAGTGGGACTAGCGGTCCGAGAGACCCAGTACTTC CASSLVGLAVRETQYF
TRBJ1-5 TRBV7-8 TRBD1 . TGTGCCAGCAGCTTAGACAGGGGGATCGACAATCAGCCCCAGCATTTT CASSLDRGIDNQPQHF
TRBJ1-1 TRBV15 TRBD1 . TGTGCCACCAGCACCAGACAGGGGGCCATGGTTGAAGCTTTCTTT CATSTRQGAMVEAFF
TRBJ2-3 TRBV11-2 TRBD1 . TGTGCCAGCAGCCCACAGGGGGACCACACAGATACGCAGTATTTT CASSPQGDHTDTQYF
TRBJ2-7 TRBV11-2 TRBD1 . TGTGCCAGCCGACACTTAAGGGACAGGACCTACGAGCAGTACTTC CASRHLRDRTYEQYF
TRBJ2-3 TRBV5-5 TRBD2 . TGTGCCAGCAGCTCCGGGACTACCGGCACAGATACGCAGTATTTT CASSSGTTGTDTQYF
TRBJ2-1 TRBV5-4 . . TGTGCCAGCAGCCTAGGGGGGGCCTCCTACAATGAGCAGTTCTTC CASSLGGASYNEQFF
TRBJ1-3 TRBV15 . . TGTGCCACCAGCAGAGAGACCTCAGGGGATACTGGAAACACCATATATTTT CATSRETSGDTGNTIYF
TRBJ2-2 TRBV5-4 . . TGTGCCAGCAGTTCGGGACTCACGAACACCGGGGAGCTGTTTTTT CASSSGLTNTGELFF
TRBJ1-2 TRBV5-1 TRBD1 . TGCGCCAGCAGCGGAGGGACAGGGCTGGAGTATGGCTACACCTTC CASSGGTGLEYGYTF
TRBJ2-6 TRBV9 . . TGTGCCAGCAGCGTAGAGGCTGGTTTACACAGACCCCCTGGGGCCAACGTCCTGACTTTC CASSVEAGLHRPPGANVLTF
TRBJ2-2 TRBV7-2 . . TGTGCCAGCAGCACCCGGGTAGGGGTAACAACCGGGGAGCTGTTTTTT CASSTRVGVTTGELFF
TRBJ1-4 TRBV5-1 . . TGCGCCAGCAGCTTGCAGGGGAGAGGTAATGAAAAACTGTTTTTT CASSLQGRGNEKLFF
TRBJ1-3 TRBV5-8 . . TGTGCCAGCAGCTACGCGGGAAACACCATATATTTT CASSYAGNTIYF
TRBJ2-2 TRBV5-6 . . TGTGCCAGCAGCTTGGGACTAGAGACCGGGGAGCTGTTTTTT CASSLGLETGELFF
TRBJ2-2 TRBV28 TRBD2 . TGTGCCAGCAGTTCCCCATCGAGACTAGCGGGATCGGGGGAGCTGTTTTTT CASSSPSRLAGSGELFF
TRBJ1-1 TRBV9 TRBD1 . TGTGCCAGCAGCTTTGGACAGGGCGACATGAACACTGAAGCTTTCTTT CASSFGQGDMNTEAFF
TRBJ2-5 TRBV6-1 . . TGTGCCATCTCCCTGACAGTGTGGGAGACCCAGTACTTC CAISLTVWETQYF